Listed below are T cell receptor beta chains from one sample, sequenced in a study of CD8+CD57+ T cells in acquired aplastic anemia. A single record per CDR3 protein comes from TCRdb applying MiXCR to the reads. The sample includes 150,000 to 200,000 distinct CDR3 sequences, 55% to 65% of them seen just once. Sequenced sample: sorted CD4+, CD8+, or CD8+CD57+ T cells (not recorded which) from PBMCs. These receptors all come from a human donor with aplastic anemia. Both conserved end residues are part of each CDR3. D genes are given only for firm matches. Only some rows state a clone size, as once, few, many or a class for expanded clones.

v_call	j_call	clone_size	d_call	cdr3_length	cdr3_aa	cdr3_nt
TRBV7-9	TRBJ2-7	.	.	13	CASSFDRFSEQYF	TGTGCCAGCAGCTTCGACAGGTTTAGCGAGCAGTACTTC
TRBV4-1	TRBJ1-1	many	.	13	CASSRREDTEAFF	TGCGCCAGCAGCCGTCGTGAGGACACTGAAGCTTTCTTT
TRBV10-3	TRBJ2-3	.	.	14	CAISPGIGTDTQYF	TGTGCCATCAGCCCCGGGATTGGTACAGATACGCAGTATTTT
TRBV10-1	TRBJ2-7	.	TRBD2	14	CASSRSSGPYEQYF	TGTGCCAGTAGCCGCTCTAGCGGCCCCTACGAGCAGTACTTC
TRBV6-1	TRBJ1-2	many	TRBD1	14	CASSDDRDDYGYTF	TGTGCCAGCAGTGACGACAGGGACGACTATGGCTACACCTTC
TRBV9	TRBJ2-1	many	.	15	CASSVAPSGGDEQFF	TGTGCCAGCAGCGTAGCGCCTTCGGGGGGCGATGAGCAGTTCTTC
TRBV7-9	TRBJ2-7	.	.	15	CASSFGEGQLYEQYF	TGTGCCAGCAGCTTTGGGGAAGGACAGCTCTACGAGCAGTACTTC
TRBV25-1	TRBJ1-1	many	.	14	CASSAGGYGTEAFF	TGTGCCAGCAGTGCTGGGGGCTACGGCACTGAAGCTTTCTTT
TRBV19	TRBJ2-3	many	.	12	CASSPQLDTQYF	TGTGCCAGTAGTCCTCAATTGGATACGCAGTATTTT
TRBV12-5	TRBJ2-7	many	.	15	CASGSKLTGSYEQYF	TGTGCTAGTGGTTCGAAGTTGACGGGCTCCTACGAGCAGTACTTC
TRBV29-1	TRBJ2-5	.	TRBD2	12	CSASSGGETQYF	TGCAGCGCCAGCTCGGGGGGAGAGACCCAGTACTTC
TRBV12-3/TRBV12-4	TRBJ2-1	.	.	10	CASSTDTQFF	TGTGCCAGCAGCACAGATACGCAGTTCTTC
TRBV11-3	TRBJ1-2	.	.	13	CASRPTENYGYTF	TGTGCCAGCAGGCCTACAGAAAACTATGGCTACACCTTC
TRBV15	TRBJ1-4	few	.	12	CATSVSGGKLFF	TGTGCCACCAGCGTCTCTGGAGGAAAACTGTTTTTT
TRBV5-5	TRBJ2-1	.	.	14	CSVILTSAGNEQFF	TGCAGCGTCATATTGACTAGTGCGGGCAATGAGCAGTTCTTC
TRBV10-3	TRBJ2-1	.	.	14	CAISLGSSYNEQFF	TGTGCCATCAGTCTAGGTAGCTCCTACAATGAGCAGTTCTTC
TRBV7-9	TRBJ1-5	.	.	14	CASSLGQVNQPQHF	TGTGCCAGCAGCTTAGGACAGGTCAATCAGCCCCAGCATTTT
TRBV12-3/TRBV12-4	TRBJ2-7	.	TRBD1	12	CASSNPGTGNRF	TGTGCCAGCAGTAACCCCGGGACAGGGAACCGGTTC
TRBV2	TRBJ1-4	once	.	13	CASSAGTAEKLFF	TGTGCCAGCAGTGCTGGGACGGCGGAAAAACTGTTTTTT
TRBV2	TRBJ1-2	many	TRBD1	20	CASSKGGGQGEYSHLYGYTF	TGTGCCAGCAGCAAAGGAGGAGGACAGGGGGAATACTCGCACCTCTATGGCTACACCTTC
TRBV29-1	TRBJ1-5	.	.	13	CSVVGSPYQPQHF	TGCAGCGTCGTGGGCAGTCCCTATCAGCCCCAGCATTTT
TRBV20-1	TRBJ2-7	.	TRBD2	13	CSAGTSGAYEQYF	TGCAGTGCAGGGACTAGCGGGGCCTACGAGCAGTACTTC
TRBV10-3	TRBJ1-5	.	.	14	CAISQGRRDQPQHF	TGTGCCATCAGCCAGGGGAGGAGAGATCAGCCCCAGCATTTT
TRBV11-3	TRBJ2-3	.	.	12	CASSQDTDTQYF	TGTGCCAGCAGCCAAGATACAGATACGCAGTATTTT
TRBV2	TRBJ1-2	.	TRBD1	13	CASQGGQLYGYTF	TGTGCCAGCCAGGGGGGACAGCTCTATGGCTACACCTTC
TRBV5-6	TRBJ2-1	many	.	15	CASSSERTLYNEQFF	TGTGCCAGCAGCTCCGAGCGGACCCTATACAATGAGCAGTTCTTC
TRBV12-3/TRBV12-4	TRBJ2-3	.	.	16	CASSGGTALFVDTQYF	TGTGCCAGCAGTGGGGGGACAGCGTTATTTGTAGATACGCAGTATTTT
TRBV12-3/TRBV12-4	TRBJ1-5	few	.	16	CASSLAEFYSNQPQHF	TGTGCCAGCAGTTTGGCGGAGTTTTATAGCAATCAGCCCCAGCATTTT
TRBV20-1	TRBJ1-5	few	.	12	CSAGGGNQPQHF	TGCAGTGCAGGAGGGGGGAATCAGCCCCAGCATTTT
TRBV24-1	TRBJ2-3	few	.	13	CATSGGNTDTQYF	TGTGCCACCAGTGGGGGCAACACAGATACGCAGTATTTT
TRBV24-1	TRBJ2-3	few	TRBD2	16	CATSDAAGGHADTQYF	TGTGCCACCAGTGATGCAGCGGGAGGGCACGCAGATACGCAGTATTTT
TRBV10-3	TRBJ2-7	many	.	13	CAISDPGTYEQYF	TGTGCCATCAGTGATCCCGGTACCTACGAGCAGTACTTC
TRBV7-9	TRBJ2-7	many	.	14	CASSPGIADYEQYF	TGTGCCAGCAGCCCCGGAATAGCAGATTACGAGCAGTACTTC
TRBV10-3	TRBJ1-2	.	.	10	CAITGRGYTF	TGTGCCATCACAGGGAGGGGCTACACCTTC
TRBV29-1	TRBJ2-7	many	TRBD1	14	CSVERGTGSYEQYF	TGCAGCGTTGAAAGGGGGACAGGGTCCTACGAGCAGTACTTC
TRBV5-1	TRBJ2-3	few	.	14	CASSLVGGLDTQYF	TGCGCCAGCAGCTTGGTGGGGGGACTTGATACGCAGTATTTT
TRBV24-1	TRBJ1-1	.	TRBD1	14	CATEPTGRNTEAFF	TGTGCCACAGAACCGACAGGGAGGAATACTGAAGCTTTCTTT
TRBV2	TRBJ2-4	.	TRBD1	11	CASSGQGAAYF	TGTGCCAGCAGCGGACAGGGTGCAGCGTACTTC
TRBV19	TRBJ2-7	.	.	14	CASSISGVPYEQYF	TGTGCCAGTAGTATATCGGGGGTTCCCTACGAGCAGTACTTC
TRBV2	TRBJ2-1	many	.	14	CASTRRGAPNEQFF	TGTGCCAGCACTAGGAGGGGGGCCCCCAATGAGCAGTTCTTC
TRBV2	TRBJ1-1	once	TRBD1	18	CASSSPTGTGSSNTEAFF	TGTGCCAGCAGTTCCCCGACCGGGACAGGGTCGTCCAACACTGAAGCTTTCTTT
TRBV19	TRBJ1-5	.	.	13	CAGGIAGNQPQHF	TGTGCCGGGGGGATAGCGGGGAATCAGCCCCAGCATTTT
TRBV29-1	TRBJ2-5	.	.	11	CSVDQGETQYF	TGCAGCGTTGACCAGGGCGAGACCCAGTACTTC
TRBV6-6	TRBJ2-1	.	.	15	CASSHTGTQNNEQFF	TGTGCCAGCAGTCACACCGGGACCCAAAACAATGAGCAGTTCTTC
TRBV2	TRBJ2-5	.	TRBD2	15	CASSLERGTGETQYF	TGTGCCAGCAGTTTAGAGCGGGGGACGGGAGAGACCCAGTACTTC
TRBV19	TRBJ2-5	many	.	14	CASSPSGDQETQYF	TGTGCCAGTAGTCCATCCGGGGACCAAGAGACCCAGTACTTC
TRBV6-4	TRBJ2-7	.	TRBD1	13	CASRDRGIYEQYF	TGTGCCAGCAGGGACAGGGGGATCTACGAGCAGTACTTC
TRBV4-1	TRBJ2-3	.	TRBD1	15	CASSYGTGFTDTQYF	TGTGCCAGCAGCTACGGGACAGGGTTCACAGATACGCAGTATTTT
TRBV10-3	TRBJ1-1	.	.	13	CATHNTRYTEAFF	TGTGCCACCCACAATACACGTTACACTGAAGCTTTCTTT
TRBV2	TRBJ2-3	few	TRBD1	14	CASSVGQGTDTQYF	TGTGCCAGCAGTGTGGGACAGGGCACAGATACGCAGTATTTT
TRBV11-2	TRBJ2-5	.	TRBD2	15	CASSSLAGHQETQYF	TGTGCCAGCAGCTCGCTAGCGGGGCACCAAGAGACCCAGTACTTC
TRBV5-6	TRBJ2-1	.	TRBD2	18	CASSFGTSGGPSYNEQFF	TGTGCCAGCAGCTTCGGGACTAGCGGGGGTCCATCCTACAATGAGCAGTTCTTC